This T cell receptor beta chain comes out of a study of OX40 agonist ivuxolimab in advanced cancers. Study in general: Among those enrolled, mean age was 60 years (range about 23 to 79) and 82.7% were male.

Germline V gene lookup returns CDR1 MNHEY and CDR2 SMNVEV (reference sequence). V lost 5 bases, J lost 2 bases, and 5 bases stayed unmatched. The CDR3 runs to 14 residues. Concerning this clone itself: Its antigen is still unknown.

Sequenced by immunoSEQ multiplex PCR; TCRdb stores in-frame clones only, minus some. The sample records tens of thousands of clones, over 80% being singletons. Study-level points and caveats: The CD4+ and CD8+ T cells in the blood had expanded clonally by week 6 at 0.1 to 3.0 mg/kg. Those patients achieving a partial response at 0.1-3.0 mg/kg showed among the lowest clonal expansion. Specificity for antigen went undetermined in the expanded peripheral T cells.

This specimen was CD4+ or CD8+ T cells sorted from blood, taken in a trial of the OX40 agonist ivuxolimab. V and J are TRBV27 and TRBJ2-7; 8 bases map to TRBD2. The receptor's source is an adult with an advanced solid tumor such as melanoma, head and neck, liver or kidney cancer. CDR3 nucleotide sequence: TGTGCCAGCAGTAGCGGACTAGCACCCTACGAGCAGTACTTC. This codes for CASSSGLAPYEQYF.